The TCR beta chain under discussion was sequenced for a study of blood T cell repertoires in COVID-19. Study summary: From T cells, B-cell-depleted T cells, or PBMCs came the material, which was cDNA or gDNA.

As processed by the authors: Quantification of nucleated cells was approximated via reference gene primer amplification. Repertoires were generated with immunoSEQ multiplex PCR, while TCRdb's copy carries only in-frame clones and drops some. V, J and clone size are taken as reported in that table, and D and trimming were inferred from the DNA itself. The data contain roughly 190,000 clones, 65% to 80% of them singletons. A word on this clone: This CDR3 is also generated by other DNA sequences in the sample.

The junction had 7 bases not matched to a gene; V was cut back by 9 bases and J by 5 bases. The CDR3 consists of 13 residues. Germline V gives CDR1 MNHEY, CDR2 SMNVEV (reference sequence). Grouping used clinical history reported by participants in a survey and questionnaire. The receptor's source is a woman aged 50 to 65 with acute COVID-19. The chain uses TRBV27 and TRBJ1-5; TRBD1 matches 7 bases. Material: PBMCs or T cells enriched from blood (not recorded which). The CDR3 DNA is TGTGCCAGTAGACAGGGCTTTGATCAGCCCCAGCATTTT. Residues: CASRQGFDQPQHF.